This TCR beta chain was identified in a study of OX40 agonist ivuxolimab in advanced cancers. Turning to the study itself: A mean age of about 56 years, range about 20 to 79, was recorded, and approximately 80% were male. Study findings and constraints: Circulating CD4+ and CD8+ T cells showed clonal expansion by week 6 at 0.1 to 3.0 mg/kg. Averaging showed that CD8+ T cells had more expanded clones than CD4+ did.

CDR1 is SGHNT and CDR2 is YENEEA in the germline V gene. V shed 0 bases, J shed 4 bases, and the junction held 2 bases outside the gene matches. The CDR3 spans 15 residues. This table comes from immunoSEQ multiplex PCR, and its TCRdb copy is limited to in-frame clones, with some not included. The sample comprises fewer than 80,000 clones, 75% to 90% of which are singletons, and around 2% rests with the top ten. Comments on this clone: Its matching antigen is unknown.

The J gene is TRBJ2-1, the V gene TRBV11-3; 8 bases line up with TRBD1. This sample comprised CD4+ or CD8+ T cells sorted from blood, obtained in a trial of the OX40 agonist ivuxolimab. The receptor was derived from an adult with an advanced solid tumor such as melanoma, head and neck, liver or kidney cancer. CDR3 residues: CASSLDRGPYNEQFF. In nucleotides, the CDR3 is TGTGCCAGCAGCTTAGACAGGGGGCCTTACAATGAGCAGTTCTTC.